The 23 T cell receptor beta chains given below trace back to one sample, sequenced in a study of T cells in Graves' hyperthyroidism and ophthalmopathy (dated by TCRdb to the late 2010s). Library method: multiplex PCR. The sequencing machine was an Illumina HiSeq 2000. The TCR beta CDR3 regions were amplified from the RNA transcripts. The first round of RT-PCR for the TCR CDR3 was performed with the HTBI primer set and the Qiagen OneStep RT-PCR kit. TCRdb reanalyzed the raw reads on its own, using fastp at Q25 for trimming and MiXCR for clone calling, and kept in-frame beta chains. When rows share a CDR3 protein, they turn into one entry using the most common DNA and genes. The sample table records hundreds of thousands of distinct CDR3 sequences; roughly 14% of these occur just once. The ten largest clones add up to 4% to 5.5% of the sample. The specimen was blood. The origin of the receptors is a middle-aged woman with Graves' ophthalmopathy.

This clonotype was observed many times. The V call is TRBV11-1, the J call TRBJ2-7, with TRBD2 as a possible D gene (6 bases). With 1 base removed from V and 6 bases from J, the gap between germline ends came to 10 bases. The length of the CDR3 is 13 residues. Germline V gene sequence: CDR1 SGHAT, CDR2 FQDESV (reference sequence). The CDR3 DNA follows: TGTGCCAGCAGCTTAGAGACAGCGGGCGAGCAGTACTTC. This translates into CASSLETAGEQYF.

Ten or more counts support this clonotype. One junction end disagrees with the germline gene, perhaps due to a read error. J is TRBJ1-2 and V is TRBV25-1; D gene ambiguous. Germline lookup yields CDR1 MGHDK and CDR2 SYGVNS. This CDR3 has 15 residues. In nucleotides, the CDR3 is TGTGCCAGCGGTGAAGCAGTCCCTCCTCTGAGTGGCTACACCTTC. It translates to CASGEAVPPLSGYTF.

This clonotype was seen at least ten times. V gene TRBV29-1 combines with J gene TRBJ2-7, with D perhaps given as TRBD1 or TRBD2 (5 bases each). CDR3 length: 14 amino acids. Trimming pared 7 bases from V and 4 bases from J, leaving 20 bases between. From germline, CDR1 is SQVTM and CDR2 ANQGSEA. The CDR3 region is CSAKTGKGEYEQYF. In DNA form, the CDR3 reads TGCAGCGCCAAAACTGGGAAAGGGGAGTACGAGCAGTACTTC.

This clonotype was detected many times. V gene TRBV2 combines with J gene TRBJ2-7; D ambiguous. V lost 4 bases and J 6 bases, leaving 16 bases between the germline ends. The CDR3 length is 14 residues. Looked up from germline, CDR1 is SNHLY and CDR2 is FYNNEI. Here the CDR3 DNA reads TGTGCCAGCAGTGGGTCCGTCCTCCGTGGCGAGCAGTACTTC. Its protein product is CASSGSVLRGEQYF. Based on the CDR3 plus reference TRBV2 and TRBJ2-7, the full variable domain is EPEVTQTPSHQVTQMGQEVILRCVPISNHLYFYWYRQILGQKVEFLVSFYNNEISEKSEIFDDQFSVERPDGSNFTLKIRSTKLEDSAMYFCASSGSVLRGEQYFGPGTRLTVT.

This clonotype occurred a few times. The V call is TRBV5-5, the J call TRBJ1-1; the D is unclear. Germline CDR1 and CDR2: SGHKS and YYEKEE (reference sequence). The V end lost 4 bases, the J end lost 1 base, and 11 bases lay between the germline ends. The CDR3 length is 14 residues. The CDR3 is CASSEPGENTEAFF. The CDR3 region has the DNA TGTGCCAGCAGCGAGCCCGGGGAGAACACTGAAGCTTTCTTT.

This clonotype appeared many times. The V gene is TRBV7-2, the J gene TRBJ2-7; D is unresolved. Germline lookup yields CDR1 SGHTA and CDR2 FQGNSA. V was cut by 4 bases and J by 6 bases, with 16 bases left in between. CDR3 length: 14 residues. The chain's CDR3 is CASSSLPSAGEQYF. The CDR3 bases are TGTGCCAGCAGCTCCTTACCCTCAGCTGGCGAGCAGTACTTC.

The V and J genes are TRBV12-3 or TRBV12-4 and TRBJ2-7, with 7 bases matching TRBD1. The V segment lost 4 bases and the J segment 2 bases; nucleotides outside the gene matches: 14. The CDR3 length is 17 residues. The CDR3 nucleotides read TGTGCCAGCAGTTCGTACCCAGAAACAGGGGACCCCTACGAGCAGTACTTC. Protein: CASSSYPETGDPYEQYF.

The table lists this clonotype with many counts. The CDR3 loop reads CASSSVNLNYEQYF. CDR3 sequence (DNA): TGTGCCAGCAGTTCGGTAAACCTGAACTACGAGCAGTACTTC. The chain uses TRBV6-5 and TRBJ2-7; D ambiguous. This CDR3 is built from 14 residues. V was pared by 4 bases and J by 3 bases, with 13 bases between. Germline V gene sequence: CDR1 MNHEY, CDR2 SVGAGI.

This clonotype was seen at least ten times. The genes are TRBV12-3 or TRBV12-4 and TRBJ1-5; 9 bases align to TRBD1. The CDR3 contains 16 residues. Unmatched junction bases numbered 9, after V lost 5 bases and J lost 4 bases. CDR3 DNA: TGTGCCAGCAGTCCCTCGGAGGGACAGGGAAATCAGCCCCAGCATTTT. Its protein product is CASSPSEGQGNQPQHF.

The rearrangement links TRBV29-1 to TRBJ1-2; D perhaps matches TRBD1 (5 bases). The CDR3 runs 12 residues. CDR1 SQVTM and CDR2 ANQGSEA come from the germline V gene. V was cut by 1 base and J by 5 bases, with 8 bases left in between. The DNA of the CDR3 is TGCAGCGTTGAAGGGGGGGGGTATGGCTACACCTTC. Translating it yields CSVEGGGYGYTF.

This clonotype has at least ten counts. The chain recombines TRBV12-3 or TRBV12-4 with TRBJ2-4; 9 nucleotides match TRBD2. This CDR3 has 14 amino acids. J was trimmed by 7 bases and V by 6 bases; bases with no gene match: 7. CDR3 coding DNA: TGTGCCAGCAGAAATAGCGGGGGAGGGAACATTCAGTACTTC. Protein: CASRNSGGGNIQYF.

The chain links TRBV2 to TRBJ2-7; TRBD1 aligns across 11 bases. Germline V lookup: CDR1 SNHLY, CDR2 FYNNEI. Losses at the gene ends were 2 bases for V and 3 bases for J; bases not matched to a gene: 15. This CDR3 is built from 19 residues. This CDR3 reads CASSENIGTGGIFYYEQYF. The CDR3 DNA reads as TGTGCCAGCAGTGAAAATATTGGGACAGGGGGGATCTTCTACTACGAGCAGTACTTC.

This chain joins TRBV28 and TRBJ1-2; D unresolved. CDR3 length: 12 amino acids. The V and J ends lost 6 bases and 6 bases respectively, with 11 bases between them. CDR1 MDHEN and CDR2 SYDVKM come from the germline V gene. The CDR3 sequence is CASRTFPHGYTF. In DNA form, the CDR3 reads TGTGCCAGCAGGACTTTTCCCCATGGCTACACCTTC.

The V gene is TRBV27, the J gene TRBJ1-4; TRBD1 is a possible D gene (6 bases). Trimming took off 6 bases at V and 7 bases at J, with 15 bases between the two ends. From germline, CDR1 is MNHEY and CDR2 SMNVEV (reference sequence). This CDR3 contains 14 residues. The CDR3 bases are TGTGCCAGCAGCTCATCAGGGGCAGCTGAAAAACTGTTTTTT. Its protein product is CASSSSGAAEKLFF.

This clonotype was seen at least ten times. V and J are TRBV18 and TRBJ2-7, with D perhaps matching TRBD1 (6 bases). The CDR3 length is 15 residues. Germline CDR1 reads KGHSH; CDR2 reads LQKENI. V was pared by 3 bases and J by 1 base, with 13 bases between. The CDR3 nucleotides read TGTGCCAGCTCACCTCAGGGGTCGCGGTCCTACGAGCAGTACTTC. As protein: CASSPQGSRSYEQYF.

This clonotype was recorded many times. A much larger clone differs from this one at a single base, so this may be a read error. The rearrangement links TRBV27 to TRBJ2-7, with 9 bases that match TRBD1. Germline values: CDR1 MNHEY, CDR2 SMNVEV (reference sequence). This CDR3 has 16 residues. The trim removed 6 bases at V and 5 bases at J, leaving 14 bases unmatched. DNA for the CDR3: TGTGCCAGCAGACCACCACAGGACAGGGGTAGAAACGAGCAGTACTTC. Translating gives CASRPPQDRGRNEQYF.

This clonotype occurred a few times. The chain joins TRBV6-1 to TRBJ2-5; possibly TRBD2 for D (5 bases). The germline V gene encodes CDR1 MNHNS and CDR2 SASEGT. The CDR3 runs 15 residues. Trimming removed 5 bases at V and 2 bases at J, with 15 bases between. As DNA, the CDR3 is TGTGCCAGCAGTCTCTACAGCCGGACTCAAGAGACCCAGTACTTC. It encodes CASSLYSRTQETQYF.

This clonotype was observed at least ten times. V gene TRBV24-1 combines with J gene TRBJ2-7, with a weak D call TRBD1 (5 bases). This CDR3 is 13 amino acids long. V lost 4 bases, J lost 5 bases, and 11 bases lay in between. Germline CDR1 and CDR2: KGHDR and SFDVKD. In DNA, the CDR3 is TGTGCCACCAGTGACCGCGACAGCAACGAGCAGTACTTC. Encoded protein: CATSDRDSNEQYF.

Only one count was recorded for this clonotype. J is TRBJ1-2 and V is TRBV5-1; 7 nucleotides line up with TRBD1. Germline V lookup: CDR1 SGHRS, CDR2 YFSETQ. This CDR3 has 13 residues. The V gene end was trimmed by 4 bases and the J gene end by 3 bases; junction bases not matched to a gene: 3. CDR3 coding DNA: TGCGCCAGCAGCGTCACAGGGGACTATGGCTACACCTTC. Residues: CASSVTGDYGYTF.

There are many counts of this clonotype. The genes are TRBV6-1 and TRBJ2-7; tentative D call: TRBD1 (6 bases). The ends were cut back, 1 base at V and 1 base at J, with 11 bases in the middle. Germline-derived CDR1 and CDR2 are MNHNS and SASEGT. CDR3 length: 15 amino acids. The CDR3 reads CASSEVDRSSYEQYF. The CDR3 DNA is TGTGCCAGCAGTGAAGTCGACAGGTCTTCCTACGAGCAGTACTTC.

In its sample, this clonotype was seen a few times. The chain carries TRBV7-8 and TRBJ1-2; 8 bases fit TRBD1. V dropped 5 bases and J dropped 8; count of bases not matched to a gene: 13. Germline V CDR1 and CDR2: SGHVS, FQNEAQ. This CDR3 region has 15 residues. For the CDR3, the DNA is TGTGCCAGCAGCCCTACCATCGGACAGGGTTTGGGCTACACCTTC. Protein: CASSPTIGQGLGYTF.

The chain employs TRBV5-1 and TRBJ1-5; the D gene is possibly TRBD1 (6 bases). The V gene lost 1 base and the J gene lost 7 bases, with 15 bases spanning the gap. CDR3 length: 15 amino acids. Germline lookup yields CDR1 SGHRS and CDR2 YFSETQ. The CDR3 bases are TGCGCCAGCAGCTTGAAGGGGGAACCATGGCAGCCCCAGCATTTT. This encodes CASSLKGEPWQPQHF.

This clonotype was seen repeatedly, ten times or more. The CDR3: CSARGRGARNTEAFF. In DNA, the CDR3 is TGCAGTGCTAGAGGTCGAGGGGCCAGGAACACTGAAGCTTTCTTT. This chain connects TRBV20-1 to TRBJ1-1; a possible D gene is TRBD1 (5 bases). Per the germline V gene, CDR1 is DFQATT and CDR2 is SNEGSKA (reference sequence). The CDR3 contains 15 residues. V was pared by 1 base and J by 1 base, with 13 bases between.